The next 30 T cell receptor beta chains were all read from a single sample in a study of CD8 T cells in Susac syndrome. With random hexamers, reverse transcription was performed on roughly 0.5 to 1 ug of RNA. TCRdb itself ran the immunoSEQ multiplex PCR reads through MiXCR, one entry per CDR3 protein. This repertoire shows a few hundred thousand distinct CDR3 sequences, around nine tenths found once; its top ten account for 0.1% to 0.15%. Sequencing was done on a sample of CD8+ T cells from PBMCs. These receptors all come from a human donor with multiple sclerosis.

This chain connects TRBV5-6 to TRBJ2-7, with 9 bases fitting TRBD1. Germline V gives CDR1 SGHDT, CDR2 YYEEEE. This CDR3 is 13 amino acids long. Trimming removed 4 bases from V and 6 bases from J; junction bases left unmatched: 5. The CDR3 here is CASSLGTGTEQYF. CDR3 sequence (DNA): TGTGCCAGCAGCCTTGGGACAGGGACCGAGCAGTACTTC.

DNA for the CDR3: TGTGCCAGTAGTATATACGGCGGCTGGGGGAGCAATCAGCCCCAGCATTTT. Its protein is CASSIYGGWGSNQPQHF. The J gene is TRBJ1-5, the V gene TRBV19, with a possible D match to TRBD1 (5 bases). This CDR3 is 17 amino acids long. The V and J ends lost 2 bases and 1 base respectively, with 15 bases between them. CDR1 is LNHDA, CDR2 SQIVND, per germline (reference sequence).

The chain couples TRBV29-1 to TRBJ1-3, with 10 nucleotides matching TRBD1. J lost 7 bases, V lost 6 bases, and 9 bases had no gene match. The germline gives CDR1 SQVTM, CDR2 ANQGSEA. CDR3 length: 14 amino acids. The DNA of the CDR3 is TGCAGCGTAAAAACATCGACAGGGGGCAACACCATATATTTT. It yields the protein CSVKTSTGGNTIYF.

The gene calls are TRBV5-1 and TRBJ2-7; D is possibly TRBD1 (6 bases). Germline CDR1 SGHRS, CDR2 YFSETQ. This CDR3 is built from 14 residues. V lost 0 bases and J 3 bases, leaving 10 bases between the germline ends. The chain's CDR3 is CASSLDRAGYEQYF. In nucleotides, the CDR3 is TGCGCCAGCAGCTTGGACAGGGCTGGCTACGAGCAGTACTTC.

The CDR3 is CSDLDPSGTEAFF. CDR3 DNA sequence: TGCAGCGACTTGGATCCCAGCGGCACTGAAGCTTTCTTT. V is TRBV29-1 and J is TRBJ1-1; D gene uncertain. Germline CDR1 and CDR2: SQVTM and ANQGSEA. The CDR3 is made up of 13 amino acids. The V gene lost 7 bases and the J gene lost 4 bases, with 16 bases spanning the gap.

This clonotype has more than one count but fewer than ten. The chain links TRBV25-1 to TRBJ2-1; D remains ambiguous. Germline CDR1 reads MGHDK; CDR2 reads SYGVNS. The CDR3 has 11 residues. The germline V and J ends were trimmed by 6 bases and 6 bases, with 6 bases remaining between them. CDR3 nucleotides: TGTGCCAGCAGGGTAGTCAATGAGCAGTTCTTC. Protein: CASRVVNEQFF.

The gene calls are TRBV27 and TRBJ1-2; 8 nucleotides match TRBD1. This CDR3 is built from 15 residues. Germline CDR1 MNHEY, CDR2 SMNVEV (reference sequence). J was trimmed by 4 bases and V by 3 bases; bases with no gene match: 7. CDR3 residues: CASSFTQGGIYGYTF. In nucleotides, the CDR3 is TGTGCCAGCAGTTTCACACAGGGGGGAATCTATGGCTACACCTTC.

The V and J genes are TRBV12-3 or TRBV12-4 and TRBJ2-7, with 11 positions matching TRBD2. After removal of 7 bases from V and 10 bases from J, the junction contained 12 bases not matched to a gene. The CDR3 extends over 14 amino acids. The CDR3 region has the DNA TGTGCCAGCAATCTGGGAGGACTAGCGGGTGATCAGTACTTC. It yields the protein CASNLGGLAGDQYF.

V is TRBV9 and J is TRBJ1-2; 10 bases match TRBD1. The V and J ends lost 2 bases and 5 bases, in that order; junction bases with no gene match: 12. The germline V gene has CDR1 SGDLS and CDR2 YYNGEE. This CDR3 has 17 residues. CDR3 residues: CASSVSDRGFNLYGYTF. CDR3 nucleotides: TGTGCCAGCAGCGTTTCGGACAGGGGGTTTAACTTATATGGCTACACCTTC.

The chain is built from TRBV7-9 and TRBJ2-1, with D perhaps matching TRBD2 (7 bases). The CDR3 covers 17 residues. Germline lookup yields CDR1 SEHNR and CDR2 FQNEAQ (reference sequence). The germline V and J ends were trimmed by 5 bases and 0 bases, with 17 bases remaining between them. The CDR3 coding sequence is TGTGCCAGCAGCCCAAGAGGGGGGGGCCTCTCCTACAATGAGCAGTTCTTC. Amino acids: CASSPRGGGLSYNEQFF.

This chain uses TRBV10-3 with TRBJ2-5; D is possibly TRBD1 or TRBD2 (6 bases each). This CDR3 comprises 16 residues. From germline, CDR1 is ENHRY and CDR2 SYGVKD. Deletions cut 4 bases from V and 2 bases from J, with 17 bases between. Written as DNA, the CDR3 is TGTGCCATCAGTGCCGGGGGCTGGCAGGGGCAAGAGACCCAGTACTTC. Its translation is CAISAGGWQGQETQYF.

The genes are TRBV4-1 and TRBJ2-5; TRBD2 matches at 11 bases. The CDR3 extends over 13 amino acids. V was clipped by 8 bases and J by 3 bases; unmatched bases: 2. CDR1 MGHRA and CDR2 YSYEKL come from the germline V gene. In DNA, the CDR3 is TGCGCCAGCTCGGGACTAGCGGAAGAGACCCAGTACTTC. Amino acids: CASSGLAEETQYF.

This sequence joins TRBV19 and TRBJ1-5; possible D gene TRBD1, 5 bases. Trimming cost V 5 bases and J 8 bases, with 22 bases left between them. The V gene's germline CDR1 is LNHDA and CDR2 SQIVND (reference sequence). CDR3 length: 16 amino acids. The CDR3 here is CASSAVQVPSGEPQHF. The CDR3 nucleotides read TGTGCCAGTAGTGCAGTACAGGTCCCCTCGGGGGAGCCCCAGCATTTT.

This chain links TRBV6-6 with TRBJ2-3; 7 bases align to TRBD2. CDR1 MNHNY and CDR2 SVGAGI come from the germline V gene (reference sequence). The V gene end was trimmed by 8 bases and the J gene end by 10 bases; junction bases not matched to a gene: 9. The CDR3 runs 12 residues. The CDR3 loop reads CASDSGGRAQYF. The CDR3 bases are TGTGCCAGCGACTCAGGAGGGAGGGCGCAGTATTTT.

The chain recombines TRBV12-3 or TRBV12-4 with TRBJ2-3, with D uncertain. Trimming removed 8 bases from V and 8 bases from J, with 17 bases in between. This CDR3 spans 13 amino acids. In nucleotides, the CDR3 is TGTGCCAGCGGTTATTCCTTGGCAGGTACGCAGTATTTT. It specifies CASGYSLAGTQYF.

The genes are TRBV30 and TRBJ1-2; the D is unclear. This CDR3 is 12 amino acids long. Germline CDR1 is GTSNPN and CDR2 is SVGIG (reference sequence). V was clipped by 4 bases and J by 1 base, with 7 bases between them. As DNA, the CDR3 is TGTGCCTGGATAGGCAGTAACTATGGCTACACCTTC. Translated: CAWIGSNYGYTF.

This clonotype was seen just once. The rearrangement joins TRBV27 to TRBJ2-7, with a weak D call TRBD2 (5 bases). Germline V gene lookup returns CDR1 MNHEY and CDR2 SMNVEV (reference sequence). CDR3 length equals 16 residues. The V and J ends lost 5 bases and 7 bases respectively, with 24 bases between them. The chain's CDR3 is CASSPGPYLQPGEQYF. The CDR3 DNA follows: TGTGCCAGCAGTCCCGGACCCTATCTCCAGCCGGGGGAGCAGTACTTC.

The chain has TRBV9 and TRBJ2-7, with TRBD2 matching over 7 bases. The V gene end was trimmed by 0 bases and the J gene end by 7 bases; junction bases not matched to a gene: 10. CDR1 and CDR2 (germline): SGDLS, YYNGEE. The CDR3 covers 15 residues. CDR3 sequence: CASSVEGVRGVEQYF. The CDR3 bases are TGTGCCAGCAGCGTAGAGGGTGTCCGGGGGGTAGAGCAGTACTTC. Based on the CDR3 plus reference TRBV9 and TRBJ2-7, the full variable domain is DSGVTQTPKHLITATGQRVTLRCSPRSGDLSVYWYQQSLDQGLQFLIQYYNGEERAKGNILERFSAQQFPDLHSELNLSSLELGDSALYFCASSVEGVRGVEQYFGPGTRLTVT.

Regarding this clonotype: The junction differs from germline at one of its ends, possibly a read error. The rearrangement links TRBV5-6 to TRBJ1-1; unclear D gene. Germline values: CDR1 SGHDT, CDR2 YYEEEE. This CDR3 comprises 12 residues. CDR3 sequence (DNA): TGTGCCAGCAGCTTTGTGAACACTGAAGTTTTCTTT. Translation gives CASSFVNTEVFF.

CDR3 protein: CASSVQEVGNIQYF. The CDR3 region has the DNA TGTGCCAGCAGCGTCCAAGAAGTCGGAAACATTCAGTACTTC. V usage is TRBV13 and J usage is TRBJ2-4; the D is unclear. CDR3 size: 14 residues. Germline values: CDR1 PRHDT, CDR2 FYEKMQ (reference sequence). V lost 5 bases, J lost 6 bases, and 14 bases lay in between.

V usage is TRBV27 and J usage is TRBJ2-3; D possibly corresponds to TRBD1 (6 bases). In germline, CDR1 is MNHEY, CDR2 SMNVEV (reference sequence). CDR3 length equals 15 residues. Trimming pared 3 bases from V and 6 bases from J, leaving 16 bases between. CDR3 bases: TGTGCCAGCAGTTTCACCCCCGGACAGACGGATACGCAGTATTTT. It translates to CASSFTPGQTDTQYF.

The V call is TRBV12-3 or TRBV12-4, the J call TRBJ2-7; D may match TRBD1 or TRBD2 (5 bases each). This CDR3 has 13 residues. Trimming cost V 5 bases and J 4 bases, with 12 bases left between them. The CDR3, as DNA: TGTGCCAGCAGTATAACCGAGGGGTACGAGCAGTACTTC. It is translated as CASSITEGYEQYF.

V usage is TRBV20-1 and J usage is TRBJ1-2, with D uncertain. The CDR3 extends over 8 amino acids. V lost 6 bases and J lost 8, with 4 bases in between. CDR1 and CDR2 from the germline V gene are DFQATT and SNEGSKA (reference sequence). CDR3 bases: TGCAGTGCGGGAGGCTACACCTTC. The encoded protein is CSAGGYTF.

The CDR3 nucleotides are TGTGCCACCAGCCCCGGACCGGGGGGGGAGCAGTACTTC. Its protein is CATSPGPGGEQYF. The chain uses TRBV15 and TRBJ2-7; 8 bases fit TRBD2. Germline CDR1 and CDR2: LNHNV and YYDKDF (reference sequence). CDR3 length: 13 residues. V lost 5 bases to trimming and J lost 7 bases; unmatched junction nucleotides: 7. Based on the CDR3 plus reference TRBV15 and TRBJ2-7, the full variable domain is DAMVIQNPRYQVTQFGKPVTLSCSQTLNHNVMYWYQQKSSQAPKLLFHYYDKDFNNEADTPDNFQSRRPNTSFCFLDIRSPGLGDTAMYLCATSPGPGGEQYFGPGTRLTVT.

V gene TRBV4-1 combines with J gene TRBJ1-2, with no clear D. Trimming shortened V by 0 bases and J by 2 bases, and 13 bases separated the two germline ends. This CDR3 region has 16 residues. Germline V gives CDR1 MGHRA, CDR2 YSYEKL. The DNA for the CDR3 is TGCGCCAGCAGCCAAGAGGGTTCAGCTTCAAACTATGGCTACACCTTC. Amino acids: CASSQEGSASNYGYTF.

Here the CDR3 reads CASSGVRYNEQFF. The CDR3 DNA sequence: TGCGCCAGCAGCGGGGTACGCTACAATGAGCAGTTCTTC. The V call is TRBV4-1, the J call TRBJ2-1, with D unresolved. Trimming removed 5 bases at V and 3 bases at J, with 8 bases between. The germline CDR1 and CDR2 sequences are MGHRA and YSYEKL. The CDR3 runs 13 residues.

This rearrangement joins TRBV4-2 to TRBJ1-4; D possibly corresponds to TRBD1 (5 bases). Germline V gives CDR1 LGHNA, CDR2 YNFKEQ. The CDR3 has 16 residues. V gave up 0 bases and J gave up 8 bases, with 16 bases separating them. The CDR3 DNA reads TGTGCCAGCAGCCAAGAGGGACTGAGGGCAGGGGAAAAACTGTTTTTT. Translation gives CASSQEGLRAGEKLFF.

V gene TRBV12-3 or TRBV12-4 combines with J gene TRBJ1-3, with 9 bases identical to TRBD1. The CDR3 loop spans 18 amino acids. Unmatched junction bases numbered 11, after V lost 5 bases and J lost 0 bases. The CDR3 nucleotides are TGTGCCAGCAGTCGGTTGACAGGGGGGCCCTCCTCTGGAAACACCATATATTTT. Amino acids: CASSRLTGGPSSGNTIYF.

The chain uses TRBV20-1 and TRBJ2-4, with D maybe TRBD2 (6 bases). This CDR3 contains 13 residues. The germline gives CDR1 DFQATT, CDR2 SNEGSKA (reference sequence). Deletions cut 4 bases from V and 5 bases from J, with 12 bases between. CDR3 sequence reads: CSANRDLENIQYF. The CDR3 coding sequence is TGCAGTGCTAACCGGGACTTGGAAAACATTCAGTACTTC.

The genes are TRBV30 and TRBJ1-5; D is ambiguous. The CDR3 is 14 amino acids. The V end was cut by 4 bases, the J end by 0 bases, with 10 bases between. The germline CDR1 and CDR2 sequences are GTSNPN and SVGIG (reference sequence). Written as DNA, the CDR3 is TGTGCCTGGATGGAACAGCATAGCAATCAGCCCCAGCATTTT. Encoded protein: CAWMEQHSNQPQHF. The whole variable domain, filled in from reference TRBV30 and TRBJ1-5, reads SQTIHQWPATLVQPVGSPLSLECTVEGTSNPNLYWYRQAAGRGLQLLFYSVGIGQISSEVPQNLSASRPQDRQFILSSKKLLLSDSGFYLCAWMEQHSNQPQHFGDGTRLSIL.